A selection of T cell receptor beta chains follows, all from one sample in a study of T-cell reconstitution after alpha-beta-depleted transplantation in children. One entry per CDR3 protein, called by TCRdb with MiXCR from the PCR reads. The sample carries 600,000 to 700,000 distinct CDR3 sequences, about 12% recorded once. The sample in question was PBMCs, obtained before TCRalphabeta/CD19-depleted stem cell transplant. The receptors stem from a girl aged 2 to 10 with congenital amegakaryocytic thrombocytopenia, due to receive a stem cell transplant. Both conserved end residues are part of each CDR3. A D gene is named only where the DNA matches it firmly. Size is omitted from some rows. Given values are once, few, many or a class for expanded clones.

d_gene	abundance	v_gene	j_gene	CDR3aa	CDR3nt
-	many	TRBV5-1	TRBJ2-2	CASSPLTDRVQLFF	TGCGCCAGCAGCCCTCTAACGGACCGGGTGCAGCTGTTTTTT
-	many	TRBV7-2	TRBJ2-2	CASTKYNTGELFF	TGTGCCAGCACCAAATATAACACCGGGGAGCTGTTTTTT
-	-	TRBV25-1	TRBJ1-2	CASSVVARQRNYDYTF	TGTGCCAGCAGCGTAGTGGCTAGACAGCGAAACTATGACTACACCTTC
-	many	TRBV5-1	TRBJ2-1	CASSLEFSGYGSSYNEQFF	TGCGCCAGCAGCTTGGAGTTCAGTGGGTACGGGAGCTCCTACAATGAGCAGTTCTTC
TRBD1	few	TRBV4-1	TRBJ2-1	CASSKLPLGQVASCF	TGCGCCAGCAGCAAATTACCCCTGGGACAGGTCGCCTCTTGCTTC
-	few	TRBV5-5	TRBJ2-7	CASSKLEGFHEQYF	TGTGCCAGCAGCAAGCTGGAAGGGTTCCACGAGCAGTACTTC
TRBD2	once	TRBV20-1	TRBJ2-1	CSARDFVAGEVNEQFF	TGCAGTGCTAGAGATTTCGTAGCGGGAGAAGTAAATGAGCAGTTCTTC
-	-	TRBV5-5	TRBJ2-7	CASRPVGLLYEQYF	TGTGCCAGCAGGCCCGTGGGCCTACTCTACGAGCAGTACTTC
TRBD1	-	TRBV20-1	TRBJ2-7	CSARGERQGAVTYEQYF	TGCAGTGCTAGGGGGGAGAGACAGGGCGCCGTTACCTACGAGCAGTACTTC
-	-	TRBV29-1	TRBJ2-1	CSVETGRGYNEQFF	TGCAGCGTTGAAACAGGCAGGGGCTACAATGAGCAGTTCTTC
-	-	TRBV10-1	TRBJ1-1	CASSGGARAEAFF	TGCGCCAGCAGTGGTGGGGCGCGGGCTGAAGCTTTCTTT
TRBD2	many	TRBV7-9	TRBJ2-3	CASSLLAGDTQYF	TGTGCCAGCAGCTTACTAGCGGGAGATACGCAGTATTTT
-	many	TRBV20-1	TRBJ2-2	CSARLEGTGELFF	TGCAGTGCTCGATTGGAGGGGACCGGGGAGCTGTTTTTT
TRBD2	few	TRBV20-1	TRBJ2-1	CSANRLAGVGNEQFF	TGCAGTGCTAATAGACTAGCGGGAGTTGGTAATGAGCAGTTCTTC
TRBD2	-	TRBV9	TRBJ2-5	CASSVDAASGPFSQETQYF	TGTGCCAGCAGCGTAGATGCGGCTAGCGGGCCCTTTTCTCAAGAGACCCAGTACTTC
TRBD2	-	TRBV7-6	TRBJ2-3	CASSRTSGAPHTQYF	TGTGCCAGCAGTAGAACTAGCGGGGCCCCCCATACGCAGTATTTT
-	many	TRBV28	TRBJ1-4	CASREERANEKLFF	TGTGCCAGCAGGGAGGAAAGGGCTAATGAAAAACTGTTTTTT
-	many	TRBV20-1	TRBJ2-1	CSAGFYDLTSNEQFF	TGCAGTGCTGGGTTCTACGATCTGACTTCTAATGAGCAGTTCTTC